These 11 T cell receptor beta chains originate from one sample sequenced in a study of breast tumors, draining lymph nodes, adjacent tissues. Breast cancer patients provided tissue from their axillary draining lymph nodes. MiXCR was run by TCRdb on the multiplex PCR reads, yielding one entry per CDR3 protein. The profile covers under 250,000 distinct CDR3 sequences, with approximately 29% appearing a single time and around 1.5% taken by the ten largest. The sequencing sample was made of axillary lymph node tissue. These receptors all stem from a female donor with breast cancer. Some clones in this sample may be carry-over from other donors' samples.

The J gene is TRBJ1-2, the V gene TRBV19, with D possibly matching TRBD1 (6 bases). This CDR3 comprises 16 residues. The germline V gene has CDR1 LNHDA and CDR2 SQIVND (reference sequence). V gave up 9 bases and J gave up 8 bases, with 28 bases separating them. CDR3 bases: TGTGCCAGCCGGGTCACAGGGAGTAGGCAGCCCCGAGGCTACACCTTC. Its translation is CASRVTGSRQPRGYTF.

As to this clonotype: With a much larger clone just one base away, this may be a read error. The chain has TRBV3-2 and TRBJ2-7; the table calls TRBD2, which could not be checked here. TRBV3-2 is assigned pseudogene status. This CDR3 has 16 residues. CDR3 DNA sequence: TGTGCCAGCAGCCCATCCGGGTGTATAGTCCCCTACGAGCAGTACTTC. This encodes CASSPSGCIVPYEQYF.

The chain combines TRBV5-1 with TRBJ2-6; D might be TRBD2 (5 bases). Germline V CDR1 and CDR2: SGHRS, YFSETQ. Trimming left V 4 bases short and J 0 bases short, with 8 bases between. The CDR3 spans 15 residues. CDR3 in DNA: TGCGCCAGCAGCGGAGGTAGCTCTGGGGCCAACGTCCTGACTTTC. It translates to CASSGGSSGANVLTF.

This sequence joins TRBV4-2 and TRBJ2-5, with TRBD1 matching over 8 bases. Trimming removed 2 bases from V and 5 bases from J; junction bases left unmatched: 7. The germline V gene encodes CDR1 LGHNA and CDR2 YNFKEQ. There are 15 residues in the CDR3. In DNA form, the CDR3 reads TGTGCCAGCAGCCAATCCTCAGGGGGCTCGGAGACCCAGTACTTC. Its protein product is CASSQSSGGSETQYF.

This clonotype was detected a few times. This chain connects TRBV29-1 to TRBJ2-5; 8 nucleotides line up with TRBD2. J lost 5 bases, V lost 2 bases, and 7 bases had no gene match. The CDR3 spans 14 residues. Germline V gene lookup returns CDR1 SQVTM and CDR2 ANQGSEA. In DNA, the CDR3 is TGCAGCGTTGAACGGCCGGGGGGGATGGAGACCCAGTACTTC. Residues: CSVERPGGMETQYF.

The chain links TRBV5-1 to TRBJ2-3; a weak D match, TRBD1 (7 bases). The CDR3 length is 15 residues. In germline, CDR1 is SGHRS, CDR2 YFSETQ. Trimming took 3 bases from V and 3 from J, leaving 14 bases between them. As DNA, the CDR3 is TGCGCCAGCAGCTCGCAGGGGGGTAGTACAGATACGCAGTATTTT. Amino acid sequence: CASSSQGGSTDTQYF.

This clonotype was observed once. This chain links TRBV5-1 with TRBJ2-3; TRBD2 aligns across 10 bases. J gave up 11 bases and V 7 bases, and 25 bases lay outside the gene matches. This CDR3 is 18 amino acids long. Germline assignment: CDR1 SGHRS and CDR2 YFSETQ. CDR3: CASAHYGGRAGGINEQYF. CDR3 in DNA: TGCGCCAGCGCCCACTATGGGGGGCGAGCGGGAGGGATCAATGAGCAGTATTTT.

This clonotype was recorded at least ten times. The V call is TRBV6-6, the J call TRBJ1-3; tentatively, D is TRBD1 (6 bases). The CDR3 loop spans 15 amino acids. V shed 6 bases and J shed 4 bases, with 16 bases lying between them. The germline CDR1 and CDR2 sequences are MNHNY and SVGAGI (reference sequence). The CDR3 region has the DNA TGTGCCAGCAGCTCAGGGGCGCGGTCCGGAAACACCATATATTTT. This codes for CASSSGARSGNTIYF.

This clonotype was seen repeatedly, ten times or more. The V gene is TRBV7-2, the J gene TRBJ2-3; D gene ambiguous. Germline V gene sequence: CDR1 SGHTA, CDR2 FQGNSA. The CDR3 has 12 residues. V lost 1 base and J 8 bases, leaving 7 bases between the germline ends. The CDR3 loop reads CASSLEGGTQYF. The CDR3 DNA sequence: TGTGCCAGCAGCTTAGAAGGTGGTACGCAGTATTTT.

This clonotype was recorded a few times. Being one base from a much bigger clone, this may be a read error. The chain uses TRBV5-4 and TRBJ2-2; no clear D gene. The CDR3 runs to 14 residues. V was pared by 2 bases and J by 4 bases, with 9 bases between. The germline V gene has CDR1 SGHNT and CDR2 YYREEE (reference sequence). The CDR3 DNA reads TGTGCCAGCAGCTTCCCGCCGACCACCGGGGAGCTGTTTTTT. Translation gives CASSFPPTTGELFF.

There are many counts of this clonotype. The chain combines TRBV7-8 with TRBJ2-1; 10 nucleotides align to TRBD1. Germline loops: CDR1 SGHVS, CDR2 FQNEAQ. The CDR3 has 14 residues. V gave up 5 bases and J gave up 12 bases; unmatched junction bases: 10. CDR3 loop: CASSARQGAGVQFF. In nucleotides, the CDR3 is TGTGCCAGCAGCGCCAGACAGGGGGCAGGGGTGCAGTTCTTC.